The 27 T cell receptor beta chains below all came from one sample that was sequenced in a study of cytomegalovirus exposure and HLA in healthy donors. PCR used 60 Vbeta primers and 13 Jbeta primers. The table came from immunoSEQ multiplex PCR; TCRdb's copy has only in-frame clones and leaves some out. In all, the sample yields about 41,000 clones. Sequenced: PBMCs. These TCRs come from a man aged 30 to 45 in good health and CMV-seronegative.

V usage is TRBV19 and J usage is TRBJ2-7; maybe TRBD1 (5 bases). The V gene's germline CDR1 is LNHDA and CDR2 SQIVND (reference sequence). CDR3 size: 13 residues. The V end was cut by 0 bases, the J end by 7 bases, with 10 bases between. This chain's CDR3 is CASSIEVGREQYF. CDR3 nucleotide sequence: TGTGCCAGTAGTATAGAAGTGGGGCGGGAGCAGTACTTC.

This rearrangement joins TRBV9 to TRBJ1-1; 7 nucleotides align to TRBD1. CDR1 is SGDLS, CDR2 YYNGEE, per germline. This CDR3 region has 14 residues. V lost 4 bases, J lost 1 base, and 4 bases stayed unmatched. The CDR3 nucleotides read TGTGCCAGCAGCTTCGGGACAGCGAACACTGAAGCTTTCTTT. It encodes CASSFGTANTEAFF.

V is TRBV19 and J is TRBJ2-7; D remains unclear. The CDR3 length is 13 residues. CDR1 LNHDA and CDR2 SQIVND come from the germline V gene (reference sequence). V lost 1 base, J lost 0 bases, and 4 bases lay in between. CDR3 region: CASSIVASYEQYF. In nucleotides, the CDR3 is TGTGCCAGTAGTATAGTAGCCTCCTACGAGCAGTACTTC.

The chain uses TRBV19 and TRBJ2-7; possible D gene TRBD2, 6 bases. CDR3 length: 12 residues. Trimming took 4 bases from V and 2 from J, leaving 6 bases between them. CDR1 and CDR2 (germline): LNHDA, SQIVND (reference sequence). CDR3 bases: TGTGCCAGTAGTAGCGGGGCCTACGAGCAGTACTTC. This gives the protein CASSSGAYEQYF.

The chain links TRBV29-1 to TRBJ1-5; no clear D. Germline lookup yields CDR1 SQVTM and CDR2 ANQGSEA. V lost 3 bases to trimming and J lost 4 bases, with 7 bases between them. This CDR3 comprises 12 residues. The DNA of the CDR3 is TGCAGCGTTGAGGAGGGAAATCAGCCCCAGCATTTT. Protein sequence: CSVEEGNQPQHF.

V and J are TRBV18 and TRBJ2-1, with 11 positions matching TRBD1. Germline-derived CDR1 and CDR2 are KGHSH and LQKENI. This CDR3 has 15 residues. The V segment lost 4 bases and the J segment 2 bases; nucleotides outside the gene matches: 1. The CDR3 reads CASSRGQGAYNEQFF. The CDR3 region has the DNA TGTGCCAGCTCACGGGGACAGGGGGCCTACAATGAGCAGTTCTTC.

V is TRBV4-2 and J is TRBJ2-1; the match to TRBD1 covers 7 bases. With 0 bases clipped from V and 5 bases from J, the junction kept 7 bases outside the gene matches. The CDR3 covers 16 residues. CDR1 is LGHNA and CDR2 is YNFKEQ in the germline V gene. CDR3 loop: CASSQDSGGSDNEQFF. In DNA, the CDR3 is TGTGCCAGCAGCCAAGATTCAGGGGGATCCGACAATGAGCAGTTCTTC.

This sequence joins TRBV7-2 and TRBJ2-7, with 14 nucleotides matching TRBD2. The CDR3 sequence is 15 residues long. Looked up from germline, CDR1 is SGHTA and CDR2 is FQGNSA. The ends lost 4 bases at V and 6 bases at J; junction bases unmatched: 5. CDR3 bases: TGTGCCAGCAGCTCCTCGACTAGCGGGAGGGCCGAGCAGTACTTC. The encoded protein is CASSSSTSGRAEQYF.

V and J are TRBV28 and TRBJ1-1; tentative D call: TRBD1 (5 bases). CDR3 length: 12 amino acids. Per germline, CDR1 MDHEN and CDR2 SYDVKM. The germline V and J ends were trimmed by 9 bases and 7 bases, with 15 bases remaining between them. The CDR3 DNA reads TGTGCCAGTAAGGGGAGCGGGGGTGAAGCTTTCTTT. This translates into CASKGSGGEAFF.

J is TRBJ1-5 and V is TRBV2, with D perhaps TRBD1 (5 bases). The CDR3 has 18 amino acids. Germline V gene lookup returns CDR1 SNHLY and CDR2 FYNNEI. Trimming removed 6 bases at V and 2 bases at J, with 23 bases between. The CDR3 reads CASRWDAREVVGNQPQHF. The CDR3 DNA reads as TGTGCCAGCAGATGGGACGCACGGGAGGTGGTAGGCAATCAGCCCCAGCATTTT.

The V call is TRBV6-5, the J call TRBJ1-1; TRBD1 agrees at 7 bases. V lost 6 bases, J lost 0 bases, and 4 bases stayed unmatched. CDR1 and CDR2 (germline): MNHEY, SVGAGI. This CDR3 is built from 14 residues. The CDR3 nucleotides are TGTGCCAGCAGCTTTGGACAGGTGAACACTGAAGCTTTCTTT. It is translated as CASSFGQVNTEAFF.

The CDR3 sequence: CASSQTAPGLAGGYNEQFF. CDR3 in DNA: TGTGCCAGTAGTCAGACAGCCCCGGGACTAGCGGGGGGTTACAATGAGCAGTTCTTC. The chain uses TRBV19 and TRBJ2-1; 15 bases are shared with TRBD2. J was trimmed by 4 bases and V by 5 bases; bases with no gene match: 12. Germline V gives CDR1 LNHDA, CDR2 SQIVND (reference sequence). The CDR3 extends over 19 amino acids.

The V call is TRBV9, the J call TRBJ2-2; a possible D gene is TRBD2 (5 bases). Per germline, CDR1 SGDLS and CDR2 YYNGEE. This CDR3 is 16 amino acids long. V was trimmed by 0 bases and J by 4 bases, leaving 13 bases between them. The CDR3 loop is CASSVDQLGSTGELFF. The CDR3 DNA reads TGTGCCAGCAGCGTAGACCAATTGGGGAGCACCGGGGAGCTGTTTTTT. Full variable domain (remainder filled in from reference TRBV9 and TRBJ2-2): DSGVTQTPKHLITATGQRVTLRCSPRSGDLSVYWYQQSLDQGLQFLIQYYNGEERAKGNILERFSAQQFPDLHSELNLSSLELGDSALYFCASSVDQLGSTGELFFGEGSRLTVL.

Comments on this clone: The same CDR3 also results from other DNA sequences found in this sample. The rearrangement uses TRBV7-8 and TRBJ1-5; the D gene is possibly TRBD1 (5 bases). Germline loops: CDR1 SGHVS, CDR2 FQNEAQ. The CDR3 is 13 amino acids. V shed 5 bases and J shed 7 bases, with 12 bases lying between them. CDR3 region: CASSPSGGQPQHF. CDR3 coding DNA: TGTGCCAGCAGCCCCTCGGGGGGACAGCCCCAGCATTTT.

This clone is deemed medium-sized (0.01 to 0.1%) by its frequency. The V call is TRBV11-1, the J call TRBJ2-7, with 7 bases aligning to TRBD1. This CDR3 comprises 16 residues. The germline gives CDR1 SGHAT, CDR2 FQDESV (reference sequence). Trimming cost V 5 bases and J 5 bases; bases outside gene matches: 15. CDR3: CASSHTPNRGIHEQYF. The CDR3 DNA sequence: TGTGCCAGCAGCCATACCCCCAACAGGGGTATCCACGAGCAGTACTTC.

The chain links TRBV4-3 to TRBJ1-2; 8 bases agree with TRBD1. The germline gives CDR1 LGHNA, CDR2 YSLEER. V was pared by 7 bases and J by 8 bases, with 9 bases of the junction left unmatched. This CDR3 region has 13 residues. CDR3 sequence reads: CASTSDRGYGYTF. CDR3 sequence (DNA): TGCGCCAGCACGAGCGACAGGGGCTACGGCTACACCTTC.

V is TRBV19 and J is TRBJ2-7; 10 bases agree with TRBD1. This CDR3 region has 13 residues. Germline assignment: CDR1 LNHDA and CDR2 SQIVND (reference sequence). J gave up 6 bases and V 4 bases, and 3 bases lay outside the gene matches. Written as DNA, the CDR3 is TGTGCCAGTAGTAGGGACAGGGGTGGCGAGCAGTACTTC. Translation: CASSRDRGGEQYF.

V is TRBV19 and J is TRBJ2-7; a possible D gene is TRBD2 (6 bases). CDR1 LNHDA and CDR2 SQIVND come from the germline V gene (reference sequence). Trimming took off 7 bases at V and 6 bases at J, with 19 bases between the two ends. This CDR3 comprises 14 residues. The CDR3 nucleotides read TGTGCCAGTACCGAAAGGCCAGGGAGGACCGAGCAGTACTTC. Its translation: CASTERPGRTEQYF. The variable domain in full, with the rest retrieved from reference TRBV19 and TRBJ2-7, is DGGITQSPKYLFRKEGQNVTLSCEQNLNHDAMYWYRQDPGQGLRLIYYSQIVNDFQKGDIAEGYSVSREKKESFPLTVTSAQKNPTAFYLCASTERPGRTEQYFGPGTRLTVT.

This sequence joins TRBV27 and TRBJ2-5; D is possibly TRBD2 (6 bases). Germline V CDR1 and CDR2: MNHEY, SMNVEV (reference sequence). The CDR3 is 14 residues long. The V end lost 2 bases, the J end lost 3 bases, and 10 bases lay between the germline ends. CDR3 region: CASSLGRIKETQYF. The CDR3 region has the DNA TGTGCCAGCAGTTTAGGGAGGATCAAAGAGACCCAGTACTTC.

The V gene is TRBV6-5, the J gene TRBJ2-5; 7 nucleotides align to TRBD1. The CDR3 is 15 amino acids. Germline V CDR1 and CDR2: MNHEY, SVGAGI. Losses at the gene ends were 5 bases for V and 4 bases for J; bases not matched to a gene: 10. In nucleotides, the CDR3 is TGTGCCAGCAGTCCAAGGACAGGACGCCGAGAGACCCAGTACTTC. Translated: CASSPRTGRRETQYF.

The chain recombines TRBV6-5 with TRBJ2-7, with TRBD2 matching over 7 bases. With 7 bases clipped from V and 2 bases from J, the junction kept 8 bases outside the gene matches. The CDR3 totals 14 residues. Germline lookup yields CDR1 MNHEY and CDR2 SVGAGI. CDR3: CASTKAGLPYEQYF. CDR3 DNA sequence: TGTGCCAGCACCAAAGCGGGACTTCCCTACGAGCAGTACTTC.

The V gene is TRBV30, the J gene TRBJ2-1; D is possibly TRBD1 (5 bases). Trimming shortened V by 5 bases and J by 6 bases, and 11 bases separated the two germline ends. The CDR3 runs to 12 residues. The V gene's germline CDR1 is GTSNPN and CDR2 SVGIG (reference sequence). The CDR3 loop reads CAWGTQGNEQFF. CDR3 in DNA: TGTGCCTGGGGTACGCAGGGCAATGAGCAGTTCTTC.

The chain is built from TRBV28 and TRBJ2-7; D gene ambiguous. Germline values: CDR1 MDHEN, CDR2 SYDVKM. The CDR3 extends over 11 amino acids. Between the trimmed V and J ends, which lost 4 bases and 7 bases, there was a span of 8 bases. CDR3 bases: TGTGCCAGCAGTTCCGCGAGGGAGCAGTACTTC. Translating it yields CASSSAREQYF.

CDR3 region: CASSGSRSGPGQGSPVAKNIQYF. In DNA, the CDR3 is TGCGCCAGCAGTGGCTCAAGATCCGGTCCGGGACAGGGGTCTCCTGTAGCCAAAAACATTCAGTACTTC. The chain recombines TRBV10-1 with TRBJ2-4, with 10 bases aligning to TRBD1. CDR1 and CDR2 from the germline V gene are WNHNN and SYGVQD (reference sequence). The CDR3 is 23 amino acids. V dropped 4 bases and J dropped 0; count of bases not matched to a gene: 24.

J is TRBJ1-2 and V is TRBV9; D may be TRBD1 (6 bases). CDR3 length equals 15 residues. V gave up 2 bases and J gave up 6 bases, with 17 bases separating them. The germline V gene has CDR1 SGDLS and CDR2 YYNGEE. This CDR3 reads CASSVQLGGANGYTF. CDR3 in DNA: TGTGCCAGCAGCGTTCAGTTAGGGGGGGCAAATGGCTACACCTTC.

The rearrangement joins TRBV6-1 to TRBJ2-1; D unclear. The germline gives CDR1 MNHNS, CDR2 SASEGT. The CDR3 is 13 amino acids. Trimming removed 3 bases at V and 4 bases at J, with 7 bases between. CDR3 sequence: CASSEWQYNEQFF. DNA of the CDR3: TGTGCCAGCAGTGAGTGGCAGTACAATGAGCAGTTCTTC.

The chain recombines TRBV7-2 with TRBJ1-2, with TRBD1 identical over 10 bases. Germline V CDR1 and CDR2: SGHTA, FQGNSA. The CDR3 has 12 amino acids. Trimming removed 1 base from V and 14 bases from J; junction bases left unmatched: 4. CDR3 bases: TGTGCCAGCAGCTTAGGGGGGACAGGGGAAACCTTC. This codes for CASSLGGTGETF.